Included here is one TCR beta chain sequence, with context. Its antigen remains unidentified. TCRdb reprocessed the 5' RACE reads via MiXCR and lists one record per CDR3 protein. The sample yields 250,000 or so distinct CDR3 sequences, more than 3.5% seen once. This entry belongs to a study of T cells after yellow fever vaccination. General study results and limits: Contamination of FACS-sorted repertoires by abundant clonotypes from the bulk population could occur.

This CDR3 region has 16 residues. V dropped 4 bases and J dropped 0 bases, with 13 bases sitting between them. The TCR was taken from a man aged 18 to 30 who received the YFV17D yellow fever vaccine. The source was PBMCs, collected 15 days after the yellow fever booster vaccination. The chain combines TRBV12-3 or TRBV12-4 with TRBJ1-3; no reliable D call. The CDR3 coding sequence is TGTGCCAGCAGTTCCTCCGGAGCGAACTCTGGAAACACCATATATTTT. Translated, it gives CASSSSGANSGNTIYF.